Listed here are 21 T cell receptor beta chains from one sample, sequenced in a study of control samples from healthy donors and cancer patients. Here immunoSEQ multiplex PCR was the method, and the copy in TCRdb shows in-frame clones only, minus some. The sample has 95,000 to 150,000 clones; over 75% are singletons. The specimen sequenced was blood. The receptors were gathered from a man aged 35-49 years in good health.

There are a few counts of this clone. CDR3 loop: CASSFSGDGNTIYF. Written as DNA, the CDR3 is TGCGCCAGCAGCTTCAGCGGGGACGGAAACACCATATATTTT. This chain joins TRBV5-1 and TRBJ1-3; a possible D gene is TRBD1 (5 bases). This CDR3 region has 14 residues. From germline, CDR1 is SGHRS and CDR2 YFSETQ. The ends were cut back, 2 bases at V and 4 bases at J, with 10 bases in the middle.

In the case of this clone: The junction does not match germline at one end; this may be a read error. V gene TRBV19 combines with J gene TRBJ1-6; D ambiguous. Germline values: CDR1 LNHDA, CDR2 SQIVND (reference sequence). This CDR3 contains 13 residues. CDR3 nucleotide sequence: TGTGCCAGTAGTATCTCCGATAATTCACCCCTCCACTTT. It translates to CASSISDNSPLHF.

The chain has TRBV10-3 and TRBJ1-1; 8 bases are a match to TRBD1. In germline, CDR1 is ENHRY, CDR2 SYGVKD. The length of the CDR3 is 14 residues. J gave up 8 bases and V 5 bases, and 10 bases lay outside the gene matches. The CDR3 nucleotides read TGTGCCATCAGTACCGGGACAGGTTCCTCGGAAGCTTTCTTT. It translates to CAISTGTGSSEAFF.

Turning to this clone: Sequence at one end of the junction differs from germline and may be a read error. J is TRBJ1-2 and V is TRBV2; no clear D. The CDR3 contains 12 residues. The germline gives CDR1 SNHLY, CDR2 FYNNEI. DNA for the CDR3: TGTGCCGGCAGTGGTCAGGAGTATGGCTACACCTTC. Translating it yields CAGSGQEYGYTF.

J is TRBJ2-1 and V is TRBV5-1, with TRBD2 identical over 7 bases. Germline V CDR1 and CDR2: SGHRS, YFSETQ. The CDR3 contains 14 residues. V trimming: 7 bases; J trimming: 7 bases; junction bases outside the gene matches: 11. CDR3 DNA sequence: TGCGCCAGCCGTATCAGGGACTACGCAAATGAGCAGTTCTTC. Translating it yields CASRIRDYANEQFF.

The J gene is TRBJ1-5, the V gene TRBV30, with a weak D call TRBD1 (5 bases). V lost 2 bases, J lost 6 bases, and 11 bases lay in between. The CDR3 extends over 13 amino acids. CDR1 GTSNPN and CDR2 SVGIG come from the germline V gene (reference sequence). This CDR3 reads CAWSRGEGQPQHF. CDR3 bases: TGTGCCTGGAGTAGAGGGGAAGGTCAGCCCCAGCATTTT.

This clone was seen just once. The chain is built from TRBV6-5 and TRBJ1-1, with D possibly TRBD1 on 5 matching bases. Per germline, CDR1 MNHEY and CDR2 SVGAGI. The CDR3 has 12 amino acids. The germline V and J ends were trimmed by 4 bases and 6 bases, with 9 bases remaining between them. The CDR3 protein is CASSWDLSEAFF. In DNA, the CDR3 is TGTGCCAGCAGTTGGGACCTCTCTGAAGCTTTCTTT.

The chain is built from TRBV18 and TRBJ1-6; perhaps TRBD1 as D (5 bases). This CDR3 comprises 13 residues. Germline assignment: CDR1 KGHSH and CDR2 LQKENI. Trimming removed 3 bases from V and 8 bases from J, with 8 bases in between. The CDR3: CASSPGVDSPLHF. The DNA for the CDR3 is TGTGCCAGCTCACCGGGGGTGGATTCACCCCTCCACTTT.

This chain connects TRBV7-2 to TRBJ2-3, with D tentatively TRBD1 (6 bases). Looked up from germline, CDR1 is SGHTA and CDR2 is FQGNSA. V was clipped by 5 bases and J by 8 bases, with 14 bases between them. The CDR3 runs 13 residues. In DNA, the CDR3 is TGTGCCAGCAGCCTACAGGGCGAGGGTACGCAGTATTTT. As protein: CASSLQGEGTQYF.

In this sample, this clone turned up a few times. The chain joins TRBV5-1 to TRBJ2-5, with D possibly being TRBD1 (5 bases). Germline values: CDR1 SGHRS, CDR2 YFSETQ. Trimming pared 6 bases from V and 5 bases from J, leaving 17 bases between. This CDR3 region has 14 residues. In DNA, the CDR3 is TGCGCCAGCACCATAGGGGCCCCTGGGGAGACCCAGTACTTC. This gives the protein CASTIGAPGETQYF.

The V and J genes are TRBV5-8 and TRBJ1-2, with TRBD1 matching over 7 bases. The V and J ends lost 4 bases and 5 bases, in that order; junction bases with no gene match: 5. Germline V CDR1 and CDR2: SGHTS, YDEGEE. The CDR3 runs to 13 residues. The DNA for the CDR3 is TGTGCCAGCAGCGTAAGACAGGGATATGGCTACACCTTC. Encoded protein: CASSVRQGYGYTF.

The rearrangement links TRBV12-3 or TRBV12-4 to TRBJ1-1; 7 bases are shared with TRBD1. Trimming cost V 6 bases and J 11 bases; bases outside gene matches: 12. The CDR3 extends over 13 amino acids. The CDR3 here is CASRISEGARAFF. DNA of the CDR3: TGTGCCAGCAGAATCTCAGAGGGGGCGCGGGCTTTCTTT.

As for this clone: The junction differs from germline at one of its ends, possibly a read error. The gene calls are TRBV3-1 (or the pseudogene TRBV3-2) and TRBJ2-3, with a weak D call TRBD2 (6 bases). The CDR3 length is 15 residues. In germline, CDR1 is LGHDT, CDR2 YNNKEL (reference sequence). This chain's CDR3 is CASSQIAVLTATQYF. CDR3 coding DNA: TGTGCCAGCAGCCAAATAGCGGTGCTCACAGCTACGCAGTATTTT.

The V gene is TRBV13, the J gene TRBJ2-7; tentatively, D is TRBD2 (7 bases). Germline lookup yields CDR1 PRHDT and CDR2 FYEKMQ (reference sequence). This CDR3 contains 14 residues. Trimming removed 5 bases from V and 5 bases from J, with 16 bases in between. The CDR3 region is CASSRGKTSNEQYF. In nucleotides, the CDR3 is TGTGCCAGCAGCAGGGGGAAGACTAGCAACGAGCAGTACTTC. The variable domain in full, with the rest retrieved from reference TRBV13 and TRBJ2-7, is AAGVIQSPRHLIKEKRETATLKCYPIPRHDTVYWYQQGPGQDPQFLISFYEKMQSDKGSIPDRFSAQQFSDYHSELNMSSLELGDSALYFCASSRGKTSNEQYFGPGTRLTVT.

This rearrangement joins TRBV6-5 to TRBJ1-2; 12 nucleotides align to TRBD1. Trimming at V came to 2 bases and at J to 7 bases, leaving 5 bases not matched to a gene. In germline, CDR1 is MNHEY, CDR2 SVGAGI. The CDR3 totals 15 residues. The CDR3 loop reads CASSYGTGGEVGYTF. The CDR3 nucleotides read TGTGCCAGCAGTTACGGGACAGGGGGCGAAGTTGGCTACACCTTC.

The gene calls are TRBV3-1 (or the pseudogene TRBV3-2) and TRBJ2-7; the D is unclear. CDR1 and CDR2 from the germline V gene are LGHDT and YNNKEL (reference sequence). The length of the CDR3 is 12 residues. V was cut by 2 bases and J by 6 bases, with 8 bases left in between. CDR3 DNA: TGTGCCAGCAGCCAACCCCAAGCCGAGCAGTACTTC. This encodes CASSQPQAEQYF.

The J gene is TRBJ1-6, the V gene TRBV7-2; D is unresolved. The ends were cut back, 1 base at V and 6 bases at J, with 16 bases in the middle. The CDR3 loop spans 17 amino acids. Germline CDR1 and CDR2: SGHTA and FQGNSA. CDR3: CASSLVGRSGTNSPLHF. The CDR3 bases are TGTGCCAGCAGCTTAGTTGGTCGGTCAGGAACTAATTCACCCCTCCACTTT.

The chain employs TRBV28 and TRBJ1-5; 7 bases map to TRBD1. Germline V CDR1 and CDR2: MDHEN, SYDVKM. Germline trimming cut 3 bases from V and 6 bases from J; bases unmatched to any gene: 2. There are 13 residues in the CDR3. DNA for the CDR3: TGTGCCAGCAGTTTCTACAGGGGTCAGCCCCAGCATTTT. Translated: CASSFYRGQPQHF.

The V and J genes are TRBV5-1 and TRBJ2-5, with D uncertain. This CDR3 has 12 amino acids. CDR1 SGHRS and CDR2 YFSETQ come from the germline V gene. The V end was cut by 1 base, the J end by 5 bases, with 6 bases between. The CDR3 protein is CASSLNGETQYF. The DNA for the CDR3 is TGCGCCAGCAGCTTGAACGGGGAGACCCAGTACTTC.

This chain connects TRBV10-1 to TRBJ2-6; D not resolved. Germline V CDR1 and CDR2: WNHNN, SYGVQD (reference sequence). V shed 6 bases and J shed 0 bases, with 0 bases lying between them. The CDR3 covers 12 residues. DNA of the CDR3: TGCGCCAGCAGCTCTGGGGCCAACGTCCTGACTTTC. As protein: CASSSGANVLTF.

This clone was seen more than once but under ten times. The V and J genes are TRBV5-4 and TRBJ1-6; perhaps TRBD1 as D (5 bases). Per germline, CDR1 SGHNT and CDR2 YYREEE (reference sequence). CDR3 size: 18 residues. Trimming took 4 bases from V and 0 from J, leaving 17 bases between them. The CDR3 region is CASSGCVGTSSYNSPLHF. In DNA form, the CDR3 reads TGTGCCAGCAGCGGATGTGTGGGGACCAGCTCCTATAATTCACCCCTCCACTTT.